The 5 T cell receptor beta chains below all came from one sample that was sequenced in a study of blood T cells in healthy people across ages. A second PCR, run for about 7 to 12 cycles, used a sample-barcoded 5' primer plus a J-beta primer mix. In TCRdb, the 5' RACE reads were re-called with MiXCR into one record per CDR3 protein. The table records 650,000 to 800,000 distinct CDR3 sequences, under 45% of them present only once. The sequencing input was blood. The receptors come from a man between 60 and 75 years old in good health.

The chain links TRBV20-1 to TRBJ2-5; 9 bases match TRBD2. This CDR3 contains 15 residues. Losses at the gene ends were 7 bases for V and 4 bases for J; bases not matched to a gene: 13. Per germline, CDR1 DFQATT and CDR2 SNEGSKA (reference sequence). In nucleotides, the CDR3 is TGCAGTGTTTCCAAGCGGGGGGCCCTAGGAGAGACCCAGTACTTC. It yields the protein CSVSKRGALGETQYF.

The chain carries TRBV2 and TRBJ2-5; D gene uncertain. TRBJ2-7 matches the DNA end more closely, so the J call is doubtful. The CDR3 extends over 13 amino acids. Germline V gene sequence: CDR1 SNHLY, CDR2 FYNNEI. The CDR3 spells CASSELAGYEQYF. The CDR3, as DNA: TGTGCCAGCAGTGAACTGGCCGGGTACGAGCAGTACTTC.

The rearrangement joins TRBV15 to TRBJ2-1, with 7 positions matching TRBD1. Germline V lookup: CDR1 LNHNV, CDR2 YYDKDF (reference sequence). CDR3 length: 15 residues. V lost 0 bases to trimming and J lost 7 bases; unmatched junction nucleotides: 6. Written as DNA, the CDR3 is TGTGCCACCAGCAGAGAAGGGGGCATGGTAAATGAGCAGTTCTTC. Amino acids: CATSREGGMVNEQFF.

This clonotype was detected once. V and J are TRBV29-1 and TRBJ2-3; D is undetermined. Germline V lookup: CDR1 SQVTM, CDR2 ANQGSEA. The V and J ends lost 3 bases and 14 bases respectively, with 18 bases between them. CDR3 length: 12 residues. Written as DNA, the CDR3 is TGCAGCGTTGATAATTCCGGCACAGATTTGTATTTT. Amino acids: CSVDNSGTDLYF.

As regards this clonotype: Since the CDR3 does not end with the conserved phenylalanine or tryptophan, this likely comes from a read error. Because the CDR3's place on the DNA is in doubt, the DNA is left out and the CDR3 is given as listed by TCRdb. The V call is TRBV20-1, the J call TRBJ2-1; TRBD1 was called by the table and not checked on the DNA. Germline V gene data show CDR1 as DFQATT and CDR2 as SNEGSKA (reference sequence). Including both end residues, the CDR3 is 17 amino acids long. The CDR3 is CSAIRPQDRSIRGTFGS.